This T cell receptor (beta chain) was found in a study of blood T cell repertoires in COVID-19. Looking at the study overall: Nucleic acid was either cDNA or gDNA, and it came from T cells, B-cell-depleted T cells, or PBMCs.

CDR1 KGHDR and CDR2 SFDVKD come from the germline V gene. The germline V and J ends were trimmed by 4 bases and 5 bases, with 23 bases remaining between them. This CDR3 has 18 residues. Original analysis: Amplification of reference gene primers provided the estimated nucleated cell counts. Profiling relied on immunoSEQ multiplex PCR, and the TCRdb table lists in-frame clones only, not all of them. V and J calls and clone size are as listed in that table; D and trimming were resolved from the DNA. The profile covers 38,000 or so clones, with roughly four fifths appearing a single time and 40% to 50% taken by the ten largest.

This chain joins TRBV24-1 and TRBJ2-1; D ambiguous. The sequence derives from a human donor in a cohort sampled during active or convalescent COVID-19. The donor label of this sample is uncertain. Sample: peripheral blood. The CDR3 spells CATSDPNRHPDGHNEQFF. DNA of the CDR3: TGTGCCACCAGTGACCCAAACCGACATCCTGACGGCCACAATGAGCAGTTCTTC.